A selection of T cell receptor beta chains follows, all from one sample in a study of shared clonotypes between healthy human individuals. Assay: immunoSEQ multiplex PCR; the TCRdb copy retains only in-frame clones and omits some. The data show about 1.9 million clones, 80% to 95% seen once. Material: naive CD8+ T cells from PBMCs. The source is a man aged 18-30 years in good health. Some clones in this sample may be carry-over from other donors' samples. CDR3s include the opening cysteine and the closing phenylalanine or tryptophan. A D gene is named only where the DNA matches it firmly. The size field is filled for only some rows; it gives once, few, many or a size class.

>TRBV6-1|16|NA|NA|TRBJ1-1
TGTGCCAGCAGTGAAGCGAGGGCAGGGTGGGGCACTGAAGCTTTCTTT
CASSEARAGWGTEAFF
>TRBV25-1|15|NA|NA|TRBJ2-3
TGTGCCAGCAGTGAGTCCGAGCGGTCCACAGATACGCAGTATTTT
CASSESERSTDTQYF
>TRBV6-1|16|few|NA|TRBJ1-5
TGTGCCAGCAGTGAGGTTGCAACCGAGAACAATCAGCCCCAGCATTTT
CASSEVATENNQPQHF
>TRBV7-6|15|NA|NA|TRBJ2-7
TGTGCCAGCAGCTCGGCGGGCAGGCAAACCTACGAGCAGTACTTC
CASSSAGRQTYEQYF
>TRBV10-3|18|NA|TRBD2|TRBJ2-2
TGTGCCATCAGTGAGGGGGGACTAGCGGGATCGAACACCGGGGAGCTGTTTTTT
CAISEGGLAGSNTGELFF
>TRBV2|15|NA|TRBD1|TRBJ1-1
TGTGCCAGCAGTGCAGACAGGGGCCGGAACACTGAAGCTTTCTTT
CASSADRGRNTEAFF
>TRBV2|12|NA|NA|TRBJ2-1
TGTGCCAGCAGTGAACTCGGCAATGAGCAGTTCTTC
CASSELGNEQFF
>TRBV25-1|14|once|NA|TRBJ2-1
TGTGCCAGCAGTAGGGTGTACTCAGGCGGTGAGCAGTTCTTC
CASSRVYSGGEQFF
>TRBV11-2|13|once|NA|TRBJ2-7
TGTGCCAGCAGCGTCGTTTCCTCCTACGAGCAGTACTTC
CASSVVSSYEQYF
>TRBV7-2|16|NA|TRBD1|TRBJ2-7
TGTGCCAGCAGCCCCCGAACGGGACAGGGGGCGAGAGAGCAGTACTTC
CASSPRTGQGAREQYF
>TRBV7-9|13|NA|NA|TRBJ2-3
TGTGCCAGCAGCCCCCGGGACAACAATACGCAGTATTTT
CASSPRDNNTQYF
>TRBV11-2|17|NA|TRBD2|TRBJ2-1
TGTGCCAGCAGCTTTGTCCGGGGACTAGCGGGAGAAGAAGAGCAGTTCTTC
CASSFVRGLAGEEEQFF
>TRBV30|14|many|NA|TRBJ1-2
TGTGCCTGGAGTGTACCCCCCAGTCCCTATGGCTACACCTTC
CAWSVPPSPYGYTF
>TRBV5-1|13|NA|NA|TRBJ2-7
TGCGCCAGCAGCTTATACCGGGACTACGAGCAGTACTTC
CASSLYRDYEQYF
>TRBV7-9|15|NA|TRBD2|TRBJ2-3
TGTGCCAGCAGCTTAGTAGCGGGGCTAACAGATACGCAGTATTTT
CASSLVAGLTDTQYF
>TRBV7-9|14|NA|NA|TRBJ2-1
TGTGCCAGCAGCGAGGGGCAGAGCAACAATGAGCAGTTCTTC
CASSEGQSNNEQFF
>TRBV2|14|NA|TRBD1|TRBJ1-1
TGTGCCAGCACCATGGACAGGGCGAACACTGAAGCTTTCTTT
CASTMDRANTEAFF
>TRBV29-1|12|NA|NA|TRBJ2-3
TGCAGCGTTCCCCCGGAAGCCGATACGCAGTATTTT
CSVPPEADTQYF
>TRBV27|11|NA|NA|TRBJ2-7
TGTGCCAGCCGATTTAGTACCGAGCAGTACTTC
CASRFSTEQYF
>TRBV7-6|14|once|TRBD2|TRBJ2-3
TGTGCCAGCAGCCTAGCGGGAGGGACAGATACGCAGTATTTT
CASSLAGGTDTQYF
>TRBV7-8|13|NA|NA|TRBJ2-7
TGTGCCAGCAGCTTAGACCTCCGCTACGAGCAGTACTTC
CASSLDLRYEQYF
>TRBV19|16|NA|TRBD2|TRBJ2-5
TGTGCCAGTAGTATCGGTCGAGGAGGGAGGGGAGAGACCCAGTACTTC
CASSIGRGGRGETQYF
>TRBV30|13|NA|TRBD2|TRBJ2-7
TGTGCCTGGACGGAGCGGGAGTCCTACGAGCAGTACTTC
CAWTERESYEQYF
>TRBV10-3|18|NA|NA|TRBJ2-7
TGTGCCATCAGTGATGGGCTTACAAGGGGGGACCCAGCCTACGAGCAGTACTTC
CAISDGLTRGDPAYEQYF
>TRBV4-3|15|once|TRBD2|TRBJ2-5
TGCGCCAGCAGCCAAGGGCTAGCGGGAGCGGAGACCCAGTACTTC
CASSQGLAGAETQYF
>TRBV7-9|16|NA|TRBD1|TRBJ1-4
TGTGCCAGCAGCTTATATGGGACAGATCCTAATGAAAAACTGTTTTTT
CASSLYGTDPNEKLFF
>TRBV21-1|20|NA|NA|TRBJ1-5
TGTGCCAGCAGCAACGGGTCGGGCATTGGTGCGGGTAGGGGCAATCAGCCCCAGCATTTT
CASSNGSGIGAGRGNQPQHF
>TRBV16|13|NA|NA|TRBJ2-7
TGTGCCAGCAGCCCTACCGGAGGGGACGAGCAGTACTTC
CASSPTGGDEQYF
>TRBV27|15|NA|TRBD1|TRBJ1-2
TGTGCCAGCAGTTCCGGGACAGGGCTTTACTATGGCTACACCTTC
CASSSGTGLYYGYTF
>TRBV4-1|14|NA|NA|TRBJ1-2
TGCGCCAGCAGCCAACCCGACAGTAGCTATGGCTACACCTTC
CASSQPDSSYGYTF
>TRBV19|14|NA|NA|TRBJ1-5
TGTGCCAGTAGTAATTGGATTAGCAATCAGCCCCAGCATTTT
CASSNWISNQPQHF
>TRBV27|12|NA|NA|TRBJ2-7
TGTGCCAGCAGTGCGGGCCAGTACGAGCAGTACTTC
CASSAGQYEQYF
>TRBV7-8|11|NA|NA|TRBJ1-2
TGTGCCAGCAGCAACGCCCTCAATTACACCTTC
CASSNALNYTF
>TRBV27|11|NA|NA|TRBJ2-7
TGTGCCAGCAGTCCCGGGGATAAGCAGTACTTC
CASSPGDKQYF
>TRBV7-8|16|NA|NA|TRBJ2-1
TGTGCCAGCAGCCCCCCTGGACAGGGACTAGGCGATGAGCAGTTCTTC
CASSPPGQGLGDEQFF
>TRBV27|16|NA|TRBD2|TRBJ2-1
TGTGCCAGCAGTTTATCGGCCCTAGCGGGTGGAAATGAGCAGTTCTTC
CASSLSALAGGNEQFF
>TRBV6-1|11|NA|NA|TRBJ2-2
TGTGCCAGCAGTGACGACGGGGAGCTGTTTTTT
CASSDDGELFF
>TRBV15|17|NA|TRBD2|TRBJ2-3
TGTGCCACCAGCAGAGATGGTCTGGGCGGGAGTCCAGATACGCAGTATTTT
CATSRDGLGGSPDTQYF
>TRBV28|12|NA|NA|TRBJ1-2
TGTGCCAGCAGCTCCCCAGTCTATGGCTACACCTTC
CASSSPVYGYTF
>TRBV6-1|16|NA|NA|TRBJ1-2
TGTGCCAGCAGTGAGAACCCCTTGTGGCAGAATAATGGCTACACCTTC
CASSENPLWQNNGYTF
>TRBV5-6|17|NA|NA|TRBJ2-1
TGTGCCAGCAGCTCTATACTACAGACGAGCTCCTACAATGAGCAGTTCTTC
CASSSILQTSSYNEQFF
>TRBV4-2|16|NA|NA|TRBJ2-1
TGTGCCAGCAGCCAATCCATGACAAGCTCCTACAATGAGCAGTTCTTC
CASSQSMTSSYNEQFF
>TRBV4-3|17|NA|TRBD2|TRBJ2-1
TGCGCCAGCAGCCAAGACCGACTAGCGGGAGCCTACAATGAGCAGTTCTTC
CASSQDRLAGAYNEQFF
>TRBV25-1|14|few|NA|TRBJ1-1
TGTGCCAGCAGGAGGGGTGTGAGGGGAACTGAAGCTTTCTTT
CASRRGVRGTEAFF
>TRBV30|14|NA|NA|TRBJ2-7
TGTGCCTGGAAAGGAAAACAGGCTCTCTACGAGCAGTACTTC
CAWKGKQALYEQYF
>TRBV18|15|NA|NA|TRBJ2-2
TGTGCCAGCTCACCGGTCGGGAGCGGCACCGGGGAGCTGTTTTTT
CASSPVGSGTGELFF
>TRBV19|13|few|NA|TRBJ1-1
TGTGCCAGTAGTATTTGGGAGGACACTGAAGCTTTCTTT
CASSIWEDTEAFF
>TRBV2|16|NA|TRBD1|TRBJ2-5
TGTGCCAGCACTCAAGGACAGGGAATTAGCCAAGAGACCCAGTACTTC
CASTQGQGISQETQYF
>TRBV14|14|NA|NA|TRBJ2-5
TGTGCCAGCAGCCCGGGACCGCGGGTGGAGACCCAGTACTTC
CASSPGPRVETQYF
>TRBV27|14|NA|NA|TRBJ2-5
TGTGCCAGCAGTTTATCCGGGATGGGGGAGACCCAGTACTTC
CASSLSGMGETQYF
>TRBV7-8|18|once|NA|TRBJ1-1
TGTGCCAGCAGCCCTTATTCGGGGGGCCGACGCTTGAACACTGAAGCTTTCTTT
CASSPYSGGRRLNTEAFF
>TRBV9|13|NA|NA|TRBJ2-7
TGTGCCAGCAGCGTAGGCGGAGGGACTGAGCAGTACTTC
CASSVGGGTEQYF
>TRBV4-1|15|NA|TRBD1|TRBJ1-3
TGCGCCAGCAGCCAAAGGGACAGGTCTGGAAACACCATATATTTT
CASSQRDRSGNTIYF
>TRBV7-9|15|NA|NA|TRBJ2-7
TGTGCCAGCAGCTTAGAGTGGACAGAGACCTACGAGCAGTACTTC
CASSLEWTETYEQYF
>TRBV4-2|19|once|TRBD1|TRBJ1-3
TGTGCCAGCAGCCAAGCCCCACCTCCAGGACAGGGGTACGGAAACACCATATATTTT
CASSQAPPPGQGYGNTIYF
>TRBV6-4|13|NA|NA|TRBJ2-7
TGTGCCAGCAGTGACCCGGGCTCCTACGAGCAGTACTTC
CASSDPGSYEQYF
>TRBV25-1|15|NA|NA|TRBJ2-7
TGTGCCAGCATAGGAAGGGCGGGACCCTCCTACGAGCAGTACTTC
CASIGRAGPSYEQYF
>TRBV7-9|15|NA|TRBD1|TRBJ2-7
TGTGCCAGCAGCCCACCGACAGGGAGCATAAGCGAGCAGTACTTC
CASSPPTGSISEQYF
>TRBV19|17|NA|TRBD1|TRBJ2-6
TGTGCCAGTAGCCCAAGGACAGGGGAAACTGGGGCCAACGTCCTGACTTTC
CASSPRTGETGANVLTF
>TRBV6-1|14|NA|NA|TRBJ2-7
TGTGCCAGCAGTACCCTAGGGGGTTCCTACGAGCAGTACTTC
CASSTLGGSYEQYF